The T cell receptor beta chain described here comes from a study of T cells after yellow fever vaccination. Study-level background: Fractions containing few cells were prepared with SMART-Seq v4 Ultra Low Input. Study conclusions and caveats: FACS-sorted repertoires could contain abundant clonotypes contaminating from the bulk population. CD4 and CD8 compartments shared a small share of clonotypes, likely from convergent recombination.

In this sample, this clonotype turned up many times. Antigen: not known. Using its own MiXCR run on the 5' RACE reads, TCRdb lists one record per CDR3 protein. The sample shows roughly 340,000 distinct CDR3 sequences, approximately 4.2% of them seen only once. The CDR3 runs to 14 residues. CDR1 SGHTA and CDR2 FQGNSA come from the germline V gene. V dropped 1 base and J dropped 0 bases, with 6 bases sitting between them. This receptor was identified in a man younger than 30 who received the YFV17D yellow fever vaccine. Sequences were derived from PBMCs, sampled 5 days after the yellow fever booster vaccination. V gene TRBV7-2 combines with J gene TRBJ1-1; D ambiguous. The CDR3 sequence: CASSLELMNTEAFF. The CDR3 nucleotides are TGTGCCAGCAGCTTAGAACTCATGAACACTGAAGCTTTCTTT.